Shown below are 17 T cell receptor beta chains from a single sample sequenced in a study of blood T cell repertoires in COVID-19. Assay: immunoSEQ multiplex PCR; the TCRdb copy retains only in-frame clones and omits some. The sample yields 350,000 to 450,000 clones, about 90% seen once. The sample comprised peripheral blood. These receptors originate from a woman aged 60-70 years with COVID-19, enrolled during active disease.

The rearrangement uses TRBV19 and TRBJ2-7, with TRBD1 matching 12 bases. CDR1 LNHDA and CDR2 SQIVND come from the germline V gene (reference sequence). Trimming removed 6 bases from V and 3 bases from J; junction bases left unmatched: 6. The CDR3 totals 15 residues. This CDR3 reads CASSPGQGAIYEQYF. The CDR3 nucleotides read TGTGCCAGTAGCCCGGGACAGGGGGCCATCTACGAGCAGTACTTC.

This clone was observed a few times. The CDR3 region is CASAQEDRGYGYTF. For the CDR3, the DNA is TGTGCCAGCGCTCAGGAGGACAGAGGCTATGGCTACACCTTC. The rearrangement uses TRBV2 and TRBJ1-2, with D tentatively TRBD1 (6 bases). The CDR3 spans 14 residues. Deletions cut 8 bases from V and 4 bases from J, with 17 bases between. Germline CDR1 SNHLY, CDR2 FYNNEI.

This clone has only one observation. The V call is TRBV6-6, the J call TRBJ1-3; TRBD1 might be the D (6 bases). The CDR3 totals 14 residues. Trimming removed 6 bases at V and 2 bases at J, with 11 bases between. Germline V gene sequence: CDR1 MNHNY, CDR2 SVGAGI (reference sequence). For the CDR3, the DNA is TGTGCCAGCAGACCACAGGGTACTGGAAACACCATATATTTT. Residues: CASRPQGTGNTIYF.

CDR3 DNA: TGCGCCAGCAGCTCTCGACTAGCGGGGACCTACAATGAGCAGTTCTTC. Its translation: CASSSRLAGTYNEQFF. This chain joins TRBV4-1 and TRBJ2-1; TRBD2 aligns across 11 bases. V gave up 5 bases and J gave up 2 bases; unmatched junction bases: 5. Germline CDR1 MGHRA, CDR2 YSYEKL. CDR3 length: 16 residues.

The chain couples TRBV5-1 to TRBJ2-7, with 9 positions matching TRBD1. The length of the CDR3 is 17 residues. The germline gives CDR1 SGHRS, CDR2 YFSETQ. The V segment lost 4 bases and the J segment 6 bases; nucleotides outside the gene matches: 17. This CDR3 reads CASSPALDRGRLGEQYF. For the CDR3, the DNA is TGCGCCAGCAGCCCAGCCTTGGACAGGGGCCGCCTTGGCGAGCAGTACTTC.

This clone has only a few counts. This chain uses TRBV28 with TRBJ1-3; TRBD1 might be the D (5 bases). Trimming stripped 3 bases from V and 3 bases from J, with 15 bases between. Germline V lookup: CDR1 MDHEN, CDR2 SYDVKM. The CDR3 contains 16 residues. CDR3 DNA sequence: TGTGCCAGCAGTTTGGGGCCGCCGGGGGATGGAAACACCATATATTTT. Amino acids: CASSLGPPGDGNTIYF.

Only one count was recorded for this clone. CDR3 sequence: CASHWGGEDTEAFF. DNA for the CDR3: TGTGCCAGCCACTGGGGGGGGGAGGACACTGAAGCTTTCTTT. This rearrangement joins TRBV6-6 to TRBJ1-1, with D possibly TRBD1 on 5 matching bases. Trimming took off 8 bases at V and 3 bases at J, with 16 bases between the two ends. Germline CDR1 is MNHNY and CDR2 is SVGAGI (reference sequence). The CDR3 extends over 14 amino acids.

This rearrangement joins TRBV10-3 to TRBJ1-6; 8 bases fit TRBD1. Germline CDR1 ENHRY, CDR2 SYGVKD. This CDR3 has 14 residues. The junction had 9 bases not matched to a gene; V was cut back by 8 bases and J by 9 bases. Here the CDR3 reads CAIRAGQGGSPLHF. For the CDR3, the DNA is TGTGCCATCCGTGCAGGACAGGGAGGTTCACCCCTCCACTTT.

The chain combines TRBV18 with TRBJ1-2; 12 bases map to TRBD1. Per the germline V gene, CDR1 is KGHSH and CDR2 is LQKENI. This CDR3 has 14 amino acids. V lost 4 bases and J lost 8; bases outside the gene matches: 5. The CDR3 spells CASSRGQGAVGYTF. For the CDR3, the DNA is TGTGCCAGCTCACGGGGACAGGGGGCGGTCGGCTACACCTTC.

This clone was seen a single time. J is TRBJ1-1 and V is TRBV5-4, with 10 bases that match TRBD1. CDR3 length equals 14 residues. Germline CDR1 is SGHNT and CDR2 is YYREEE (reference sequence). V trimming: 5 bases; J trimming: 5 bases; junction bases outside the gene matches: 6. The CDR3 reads CASSRDRGGTEAFF. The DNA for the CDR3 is TGTGCCAGCAGTCGGGACAGGGGAGGAACTGAAGCTTTCTTT.

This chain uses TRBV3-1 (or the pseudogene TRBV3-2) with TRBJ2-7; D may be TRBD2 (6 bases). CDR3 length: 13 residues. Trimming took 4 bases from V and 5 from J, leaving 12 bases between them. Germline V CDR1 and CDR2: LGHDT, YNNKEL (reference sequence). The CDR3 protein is CASSRRGTHEQYF. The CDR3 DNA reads TGTGCCAGCAGCCGGAGGGGAACCCACGAGCAGTACTTC.

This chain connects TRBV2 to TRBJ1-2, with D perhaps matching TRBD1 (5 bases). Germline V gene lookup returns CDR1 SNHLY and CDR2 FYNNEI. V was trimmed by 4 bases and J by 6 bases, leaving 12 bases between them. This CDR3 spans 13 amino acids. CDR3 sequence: CASSVRQLNGYTF. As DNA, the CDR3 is TGTGCCAGCAGTGTCCGACAGCTTAATGGCTACACCTTC. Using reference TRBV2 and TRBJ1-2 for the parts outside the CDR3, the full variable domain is EPEVTQTPSHQVTQMGQEVILRCVPISNHLYFYWYRQILGQKVEFLVSFYNNEISEKSEIFDDQFSVERPDGSNFTLKIRSTKLEDSAMYFCASSVRQLNGYTFGSGTRLTVV.

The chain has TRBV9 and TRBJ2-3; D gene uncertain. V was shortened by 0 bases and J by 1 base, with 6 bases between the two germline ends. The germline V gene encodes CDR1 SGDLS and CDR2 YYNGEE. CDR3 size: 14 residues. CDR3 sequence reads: CASSVDSGTDTQYF. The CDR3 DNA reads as TGTGCCAGCAGCGTAGACTCGGGCACAGATACGCAGTATTTT. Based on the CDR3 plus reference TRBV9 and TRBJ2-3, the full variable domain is DSGVTQTPKHLITATGQRVTLRCSPRSGDLSVYWYQQSLDQGLQFLIQYYNGEERAKGNILERFSAQQFPDLHSELNLSSLELGDSALYFCASSVDSGTDTQYFGPGTRLTVL.

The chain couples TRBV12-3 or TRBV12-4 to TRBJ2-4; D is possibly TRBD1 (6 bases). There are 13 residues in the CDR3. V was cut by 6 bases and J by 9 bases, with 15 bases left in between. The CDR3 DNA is TGTGCCAGCAGCTATGACAGGTGGAGCATTCAGTACTTC. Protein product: CASSYDRWSIQYF.

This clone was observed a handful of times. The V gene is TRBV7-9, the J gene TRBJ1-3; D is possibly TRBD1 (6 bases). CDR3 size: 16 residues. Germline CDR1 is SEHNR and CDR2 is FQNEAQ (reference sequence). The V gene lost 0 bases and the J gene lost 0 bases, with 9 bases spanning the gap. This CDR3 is CASSLAGGFSGNTIYF. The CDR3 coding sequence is TGTGCCAGCAGCTTAGCTGGGGGCTTCTCTGGAAACACCATATATTTT.

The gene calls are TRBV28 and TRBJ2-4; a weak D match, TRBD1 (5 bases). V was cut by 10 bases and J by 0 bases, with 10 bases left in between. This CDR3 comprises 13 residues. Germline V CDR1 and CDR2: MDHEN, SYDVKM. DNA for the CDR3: TGTGCCACGACAGTGCTAGCCAAAAACATTCAGTACTTC. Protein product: CATTVLAKNIQYF.

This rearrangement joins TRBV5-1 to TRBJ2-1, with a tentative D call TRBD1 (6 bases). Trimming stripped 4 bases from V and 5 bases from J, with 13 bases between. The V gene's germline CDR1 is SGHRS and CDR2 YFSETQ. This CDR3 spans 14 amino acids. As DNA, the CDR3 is TGCGCCAGCAGCCCTACGGGACAAAACAATGAGCAGTTCTTC. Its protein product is CASSPTGQNNEQFF.